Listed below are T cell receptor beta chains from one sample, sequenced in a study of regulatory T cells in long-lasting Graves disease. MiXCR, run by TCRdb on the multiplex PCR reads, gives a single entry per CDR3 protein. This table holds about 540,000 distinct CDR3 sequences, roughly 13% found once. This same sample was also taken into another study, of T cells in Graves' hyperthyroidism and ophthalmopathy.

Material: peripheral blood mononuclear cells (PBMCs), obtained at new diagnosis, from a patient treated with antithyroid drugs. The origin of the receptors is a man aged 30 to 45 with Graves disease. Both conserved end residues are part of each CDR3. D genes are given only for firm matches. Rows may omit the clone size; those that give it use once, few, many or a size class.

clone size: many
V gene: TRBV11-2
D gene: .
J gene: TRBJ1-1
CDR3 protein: CASSSDGAGNTEAFF
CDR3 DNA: TGTGCCAGCAGCTCCGATGGAGCTGGGAACACTGAAGCTTTCTTT

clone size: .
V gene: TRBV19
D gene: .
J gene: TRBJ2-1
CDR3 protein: CASNGYLNEQFF
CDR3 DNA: TGTGCCAGTAACGGATACCTGAATGAGCAGTTCTTC

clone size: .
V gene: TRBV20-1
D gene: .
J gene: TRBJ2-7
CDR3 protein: CSARDTVRFAGQYF
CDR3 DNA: TGCAGTGCTAGAGATACGGTTAGGTTCGCGGGGCAGTACTTC

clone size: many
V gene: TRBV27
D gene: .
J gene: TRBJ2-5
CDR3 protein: CASSLSKWGRETQYF
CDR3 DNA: TGTGCCAGCAGTTTATCGAAGTGGGGGCGAGAGACCCAGTACTTC

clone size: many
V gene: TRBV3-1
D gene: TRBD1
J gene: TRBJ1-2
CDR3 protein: CASTINRGQGDGYTF
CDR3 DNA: TGTGCCAGCACCATAAACCGGGGACAGGGTGATGGCTACACCTTC

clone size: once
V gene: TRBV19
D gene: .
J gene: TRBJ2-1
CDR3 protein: CASRPGGAGYNEQFF
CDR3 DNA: TGTGCCAGTAGACCTGGGGGAGCGGGCTACAATGAGCAGTTCTTC

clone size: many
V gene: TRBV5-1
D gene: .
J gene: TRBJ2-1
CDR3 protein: CASSYSSSYNEQFF
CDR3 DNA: TGCGCCAGCAGCTATAGTAGCTCCTACAATGAGCAGTTCTTC

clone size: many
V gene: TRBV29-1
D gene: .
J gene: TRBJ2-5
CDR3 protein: CSVTQGGETQYF
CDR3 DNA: TGCAGCGTTACACAGGGTGGCGAGACCCAGTACTTC

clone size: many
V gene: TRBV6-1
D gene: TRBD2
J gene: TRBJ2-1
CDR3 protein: CASGLAGSSYNEQFF
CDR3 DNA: TGTGCCAGCGGACTAGCGGGATCCTCCTACAATGAGCAGTTCTTC

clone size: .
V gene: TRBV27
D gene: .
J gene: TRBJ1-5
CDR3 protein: CASKPDSNSNQPQHF
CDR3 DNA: TGTGCCAGCAAACCGGACAGCAATAGCAATCAGCCCCAGCATTTT

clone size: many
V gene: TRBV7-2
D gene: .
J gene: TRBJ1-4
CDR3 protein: CASSLAPGGSGEKLFF
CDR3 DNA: TGTGCCAGCAGCTTAGCGCCGGGGGGCTCTGGTGAAAAACTGTTTTTT

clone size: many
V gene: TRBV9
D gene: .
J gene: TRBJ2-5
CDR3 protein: CASSVSTGQETQYF
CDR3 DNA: TGTGCCAGCAGCGTCAGTACCGGCCAAGAGACCCAGTACTTC

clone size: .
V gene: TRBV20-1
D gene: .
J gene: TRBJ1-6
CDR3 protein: CSARDTINSPLHF
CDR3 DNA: TGCAGTGCTCGGGACACAATTAATTCACCCCTCCACTTT

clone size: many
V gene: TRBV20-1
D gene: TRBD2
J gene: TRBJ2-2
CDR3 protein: CSARFGGSQHTGELFF
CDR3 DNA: TGCAGTGCTAGATTCGGGGGGAGTCAGCACACCGGGGAGCTGTTTTTT

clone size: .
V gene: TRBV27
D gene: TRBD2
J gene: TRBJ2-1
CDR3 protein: CASSPRVAGTSGNIEQFF
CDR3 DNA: TGTGCCAGCAGTCCTCGTGTTGCAGGGACTAGCGGGAACATTGAGCAGTTCTTC

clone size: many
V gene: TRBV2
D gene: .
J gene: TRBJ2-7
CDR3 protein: CASREDGAFYEQYF
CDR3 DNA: TGTGCCAGCAGGGAAGATGGGGCGTTCTACGAGCAGTACTTC

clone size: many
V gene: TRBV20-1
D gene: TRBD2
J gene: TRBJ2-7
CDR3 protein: CSASRGTSVRSSYEQYF
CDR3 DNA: TGCAGTGCTAGCCGAGGGACTAGCGTTAGGAGCTCCTACGAGCAGTACTTC

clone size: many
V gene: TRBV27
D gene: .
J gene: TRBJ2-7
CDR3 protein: CASSLTRRGYEQYF
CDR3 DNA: TGTGCCAGCAGTTTGACTAGGCGTGGCTACGAGCAGTACTTC

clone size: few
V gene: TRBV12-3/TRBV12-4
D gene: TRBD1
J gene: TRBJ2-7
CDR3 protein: CASSWDRVSYEQYF
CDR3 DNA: TGTGCCAGCAGCTGGGACAGGGTCTCCTACGAGCAGTACTTC

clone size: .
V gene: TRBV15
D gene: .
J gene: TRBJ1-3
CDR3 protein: CATSAEGGSGNTIYF
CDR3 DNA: TGTGCCACCAGCGCGGAAGGGGGCTCTGGAAACACCATATATTTT

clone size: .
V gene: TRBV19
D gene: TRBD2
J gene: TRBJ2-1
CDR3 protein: CASSIGRGSYNEQFF
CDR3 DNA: TGTGCCAGTAGTATAGGGCGGGGGTCCTACAATGAGCAGTTCTTC

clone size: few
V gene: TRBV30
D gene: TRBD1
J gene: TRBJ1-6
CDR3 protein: CAWSAGTEGYNSPLHF
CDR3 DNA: TGTGCCTGGAGTGCCGGGACAGAAGGCTATAATTCACCCCTCCACTTT

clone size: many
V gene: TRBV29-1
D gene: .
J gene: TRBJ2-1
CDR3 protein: CSVRRDRGRASGRDNEQFF
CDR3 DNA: TGCAGCGTTAGGAGGGACAGGGGGCGGGCTAGCGGGAGGGACAATGAGCAGTTCTTC

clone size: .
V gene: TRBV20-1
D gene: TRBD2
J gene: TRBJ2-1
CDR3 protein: CSATRTSGSVNEQFF
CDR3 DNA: TGCAGTGCGACCCGGACTAGCGGGAGTGTAAATGAGCAGTTCTTC

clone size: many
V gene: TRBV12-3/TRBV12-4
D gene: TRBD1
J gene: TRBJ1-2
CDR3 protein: CASSGQGNYGYTF
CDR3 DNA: TGTGCCAGCAGTGGACAGGGAAACTATGGCTACACCTTC

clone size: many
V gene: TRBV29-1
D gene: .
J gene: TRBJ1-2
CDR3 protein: CSVLTRRGGIAYGYTF
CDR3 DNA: TGCAGCGTTCTTACCCGCAGGGGCGGTATAGCCTATGGCTACACCTTC

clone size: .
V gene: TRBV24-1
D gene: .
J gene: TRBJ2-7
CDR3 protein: CATGTKKGEQYF
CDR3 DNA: TGTGCCACCGGGACGAAAAAAGGGGAGCAGTACTTC

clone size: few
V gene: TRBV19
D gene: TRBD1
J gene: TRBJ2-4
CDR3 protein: CASSRAGGTKNIQYF
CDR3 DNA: TGTGCCAGTAGTAGGGCAGGGGGAACCAAAAACATTCAGTACTTC

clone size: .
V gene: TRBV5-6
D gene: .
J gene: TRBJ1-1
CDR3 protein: CASSSSGTEAFF
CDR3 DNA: TGTGCCAGCAGCTCCAGTGGGACAGAAGCTTTCTTT

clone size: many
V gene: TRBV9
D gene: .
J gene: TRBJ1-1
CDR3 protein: CASSVEGGTEAFF
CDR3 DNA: TGTGCCAGCAGCGTAGAGGGGGGCACTGAAGCTTTCTTT

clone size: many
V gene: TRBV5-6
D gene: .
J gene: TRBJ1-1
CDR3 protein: CASSRAGVTEAFF
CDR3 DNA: TGTGCCAGCAGCCGCGCAGGGGTCACTGAAGCTTTCTTT

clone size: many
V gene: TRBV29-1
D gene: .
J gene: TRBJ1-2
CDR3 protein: CSVEEGAGVGYTF
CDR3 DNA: TGCAGCGTTGAGGAGGGCGCCGGGGTAGGCTACACCTTC

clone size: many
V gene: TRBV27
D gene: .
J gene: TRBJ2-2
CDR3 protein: CASSPLSTGELFF
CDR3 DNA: TGTGCCAGCAGTCCCTTAAGTACCGGGGAGCTGTTTTTT

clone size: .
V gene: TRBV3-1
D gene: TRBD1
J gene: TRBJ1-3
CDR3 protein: CASSQGTGRSGNTIYF
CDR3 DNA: TGTGCCAGCAGTCAAGGGACAGGAAGAAGTGGAAACACCATATATTTT

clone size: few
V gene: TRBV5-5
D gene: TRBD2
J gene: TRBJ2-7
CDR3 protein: CASSWGAGGPSSYEQYF
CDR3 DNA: TGTGCCAGCAGCTGGGGGGCGGGAGGACCTAGCTCCTACGAGCAGTACTTC

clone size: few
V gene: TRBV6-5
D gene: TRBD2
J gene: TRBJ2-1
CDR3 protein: CASSLQVGLAGHNEQFF
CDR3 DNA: TGTGCCAGCAGTTTACAGGTCGGGCTAGCGGGGCACAATGAGCAGTTCTTC

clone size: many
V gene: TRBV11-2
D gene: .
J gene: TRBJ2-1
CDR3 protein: CASSLPPDRRQFF
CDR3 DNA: TGTGCCAGCAGCTTACCCCCCGACAGGAGGCAGTTCTTC

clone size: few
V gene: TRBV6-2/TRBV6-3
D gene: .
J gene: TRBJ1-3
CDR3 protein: CASSVDLGNTIYF
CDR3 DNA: TGTGCCAGCAGTGTCGACCTCGGAAACACCATATATTTT

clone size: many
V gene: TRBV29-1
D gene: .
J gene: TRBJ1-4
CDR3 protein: CSVARQRGANEKLFF
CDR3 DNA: TGCAGCGTCGCTCGGCAGAGGGGAGCTAATGAAAAACTGTTTTTT

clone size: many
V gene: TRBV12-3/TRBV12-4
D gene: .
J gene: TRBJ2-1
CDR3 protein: CASRFTGSHYNEQFF
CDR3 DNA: TGTGCCAGCAGGTTCACAGGGAGCCATTACAATGAGCAGTTCTTC